The T cell receptor beta chain under discussion was sequenced for a study of T cells after posttransplantation cyclophosphamide. Using immunoSEQ multiplex PCR, the repertoire was profiled, and TCRdb retains in-frame clones only, with some absent. The sample has some 20,000 clones, under 99% seen once; the top ten hold 0.15% to 0.2%. The naive gate required viable CD3+CD4+ or CD3+CD8+ cells with CCR7+CD45RA+CD45RO-CD95-CD27+CD28+ phenotype. The study's findings and limits: After PTCy, TRB diversity resembled that of CNI/methotrexate controls. TRB overlap between skin or GI tissue T cells and blood was limited.

V shed 3 bases and J shed 0 bases, with 12 bases lying between them. Germline-derived CDR1 and CDR2 are MNHEY and SVGAGI. There are 15 residues in the CDR3. A remark on this clone: What it binds is not known.

The source is a man aged 35 to 55 in good health, CMV-negative, and a related stem cell transplant donor. The V call is TRBV6-5, the J call TRBJ2-7; weak D call: TRBD1 (6 bases). Sequenced material: naive CD4+ T cells sorted from PBMCs. In nucleotides, the CDR3 is TGTGCCAGCAGTTATTGGACAGCAGCCTCCTACGAGCAGTACTTC. This encodes CASSYWTAASYEQYF.